A selection of T cell receptor beta chains follows, all from one sample in a study of shared clonotypes between healthy human individuals. Using immunoSEQ multiplex PCR, the repertoire was profiled, and TCRdb retains in-frame clones only, with some absent. The sample includes about 590,000 clones, around 95% of them seen just once. Sequenced input: naive CD8+ T cells sorted from blood. The receptors shown here come from a woman aged 30 to 39 in good health. CDR3s include the opening cysteine and the closing phenylalanine or tryptophan. A D gene is named only where the DNA matches it firmly. Part of the rows lack a size; the others show once, few, many or a class for expanded clones.

>TRBJ2-7|-|TRBV27|TRBD2
CASTQREGLNEQYF
TGTGCCAGCACCCAGCGGGAGGGCCTGAACGAGCAGTACTTC
>TRBJ2-7|-|TRBV5-1|TRBD1
CASRRDRGVQGEQYF
TGCGCCAGCCGGAGAGACAGGGGAGTTCAGGGCGAGCAGTACTTC
>TRBJ2-7|-|TRBV13|TRBD1
CASSRGDRGYEQYF
TGTGCCAGCAGCCGCGGGGACAGGGGTTACGAGCAGTACTTC
>TRBJ2-3|-|TRBV28|-
CASSLTDDEDTQYF
TGTGCCAGCAGTTTAACGGACGACGAGGATACGCAGTATTTT
>TRBJ2-7|-|TRBV6-6|-
CASSHGLTYEQYF
TGTGCCAGCAGTCATGGACTCACCTACGAGCAGTACTTC
>TRBJ2-7|-|TRBV28|-
CASTGISYEQYF
TGTGCCAGCACAGGGATTTCCTACGAGCAGTACTTC
>TRBJ2-1|-|TRBV27|TRBD2
CASSPMAGGYNEQFF
TGTGCCAGCAGCCCTATGGCGGGGGGCTACAATGAGCAGTTCTTC
>TRBJ2-5|-|TRBV19|TRBD2
CASSLTSGWAETQYF
TGTGCCAGTAGCCTGACTAGCGGGTGGGCGGAGACCCAGTACTTC
>TRBJ2-3|once|TRBV7-2|TRBD2
CASSLGPSLAGAVTDTQYF
TGTGCCAGCAGCTTAGGTCCGAGCCTAGCGGGAGCGGTGACAGATACGCAGTATTTT
>TRBJ2-3|-|TRBV28|-
CASSYTPSTDTQYF
TGTGCCAGCAGCTACACCCCCAGCACAGATACGCAGTATTTT
>TRBJ2-1|-|TRBV27|-
CASIAQSAEQFF
TGTGCCAGCATAGCCCAGTCAGCTGAGCAGTTCTTC
>TRBJ2-1|-|TRBV7-2|TRBD2
CASSLAGRGSYNEQFF
TGTGCCAGCAGCTTAGCGGGGCGGGGGTCCTACAATGAGCAGTTCTTC
>TRBJ1-2|-|TRBV2|-
CASSEGGEGVNYGYTF
TGTGCCAGCAGTGAAGGAGGAGAGGGGGTGAACTATGGCTACACCTTC
>TRBJ1-5|-|TRBV28|-
CASSFRGYGNQPQHF
TGTGCCAGCAGTTTCCGGGGTTATGGCAATCAGCCCCAGCATTTT
>TRBJ2-7|-|TRBV6-1|-
CASSELTYEQYF
TGTGCCAGCAGTGAATTGACCTACGAGCAGTACTTC
>TRBJ2-1|-|TRBV29-1|TRBD2
CSVLAGDFDEQFF
TGCAGCGTGCTAGCGGGAGACTTCGATGAGCAGTTCTTC
>TRBJ2-7|-|TRBV19|-
CASSGVQGLAYEQYF
TGTGCCAGTAGTGGAGTCCAGGGACTGGCCTACGAGCAGTACTTC
>TRBJ2-5|-|TRBV5-1|-
CASSFEGSALETQYF
TGCGCCAGCAGCTTCGAGGGGTCCGCCCTGGAGACCCAGTACTTC
>TRBJ2-7|-|TRBV14|-
CASSHLSYEQYF
TGTGCCAGCAGCCACTTAAGCTACGAGCAGTACTTC
>TRBJ2-7|-|TRBV14|TRBD2
CASSQLLAASGREQYF
TGTGCCAGCAGCCAACTACTAGCGGCCTCCGGACGGGAGCAGTACTTC
>TRBJ2-7|-|TRBV27|-
CASSGPTYEQYF
TGTGCCAGCAGTGGGCCGACCTACGAGCAGTACTTC
>TRBJ2-2|-|TRBV10-3|TRBD2
CAIREVEAGVRTGELFF
TGTGCCATCAGAGAGGTCGAAGCGGGAGTTCGCACCGGGGAGCTGTTTTTT
>TRBJ2-5|-|TRBV14|-
CASSQRLFQETQYF
TGTGCCAGCAGCCAGAGGCTCTTCCAAGAGACCCAGTACTTC
>TRBJ2-1|-|TRBV6-5|TRBD2
CASSYLGSGSPNEQFF
TGTGCCAGCAGTTACTTAGGTAGCGGGAGCCCCAATGAGCAGTTCTTC
>TRBJ1-3|-|TRBV27|-
CASSLGNTIYF
TGTGCCAGCAGTTTAGGAAACACCATATATTTT
>TRBJ2-1|-|TRBV29-1|-
CRGASRDEQFF
TGCAGGGGGGCCAGTAGGGATGAGCAGTTCTTC
>TRBJ2-1|once|TRBV28|-
CASSPPEDEGNNEQFF
TGTGCCAGCAGCCCACCGGAGGACGAAGGGAACAATGAGCAGTTCTTC
>TRBJ2-3|-|TRBV7-9|TRBD2
CASSSQHLAERTDTQYF
TGTGCCAGCAGCTCGCAACATCTAGCGGAGCGCACAGATACGCAGTATTTT
>TRBJ1-3|-|TRBV9|-
CASSDGRSGNTIYF
TGTGCCAGCAGCGATGGACGGTCTGGAAACACCATATATTTT
>TRBJ1-5|-|TRBV7-2|-
CASSLARGGPQPQHF
TGTGCCAGCAGCTTAGCGCGGGGAGGGCCTCAGCCCCAGCATTTT
>TRBJ2-5|-|TRBV15|TRBD1
CATSSPLVQGLGTQYF
TGTGCCACCAGCAGCCCATTGGTACAGGGGTTGGGGACCCAGTACTTC
>TRBJ2-2|once|TRBV7-9|TRBD2
CASSRWTSGSPGELFF
TGTGCCAGCAGCCGGTGGACTAGCGGGAGTCCCGGGGAGCTGTTTTTT
>TRBJ2-7|once|TRBV11-2|TRBD1
CASSSTGIGAYEQYF
TGTGCCAGCAGCTCGACAGGGATCGGGGCCTACGAGCAGTACTTC
>TRBJ1-1|-|TRBV7-9|-
CASTFLGGEDTEAFF
TGTGCCAGCACCTTTCTTGGGGGCGAGGACACTGAAGCTTTCTTT
>TRBJ2-1|-|TRBV4-1|TRBD2
CASSLSLAGSNEQFF
TGCGCCAGCAGCCTATCCCTAGCGGGGAGTAATGAGCAGTTCTTC
>TRBJ2-7|-|TRBV7-3|-
CASSLGRSYEQYF
TGTGCCAGCAGCTTAGGCAGGTCCTACGAGCAGTACTTC
>TRBJ1-6|-|TRBV27|-
CASKIQGGERSYNSPLHF
TGTGCCAGCAAAATACAAGGAGGGGAACGCTCCTATAATTCACCCCTCCACTTT